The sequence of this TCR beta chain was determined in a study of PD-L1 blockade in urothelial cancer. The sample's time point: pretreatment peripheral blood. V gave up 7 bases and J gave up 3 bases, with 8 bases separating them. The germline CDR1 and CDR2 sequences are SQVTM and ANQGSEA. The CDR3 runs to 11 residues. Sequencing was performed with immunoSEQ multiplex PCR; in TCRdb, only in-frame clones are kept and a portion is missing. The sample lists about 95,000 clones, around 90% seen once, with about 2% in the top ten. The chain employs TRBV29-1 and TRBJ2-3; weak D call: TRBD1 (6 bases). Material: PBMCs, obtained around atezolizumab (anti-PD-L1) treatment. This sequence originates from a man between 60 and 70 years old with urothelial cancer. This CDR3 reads CSAGQTDTQYF. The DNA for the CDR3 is TGCAGCGCTGGACAGACAGATACGCAGTATTTT.